The 12 T cell receptor beta chains in this list originate from one sample, sequenced in a study of blood T cells in healthy people across ages. Combining a sample-barcoded 5' primer with a J-beta primer mix, a second PCR ran for roughly 6 to 12 cycles. MiXCR was run by TCRdb on the 5' RACE reads, yielding one entry per CDR3 protein. The sample records about 900,000 distinct CDR3 sequences, about 44% being singletons. Sequencing was carried out using blood. The source is a man between 25 and 39 years old in good health.

A few counts support this clonotype. One end of the junction fails to match germline, which may point to a read error. The chain links TRBV5-1 to TRBJ1-1, with D maybe TRBD1 (6 bases). Germline lookup yields CDR1 SGHRS and CDR2 YFSETQ. This CDR3 is 14 amino acids long. CDR3 loop: CASSLGQQNTEAFF. The CDR3 nucleotides read TGTGCCAGCAGCTTAGGACAGCAGAACACTGAAGCTTTCTTT.

The table lists this clonotype with many counts. The CDR3: CASSVSGQETQYF. CDR3 nucleotides: TGTGCCAGCAGTGTCTCAGGGCAAGAGACCCAGTACTTC. The chain couples TRBV27 to TRBJ2-5; the D gene is possibly TRBD1 (5 bases). This CDR3 is 13 amino acids long. The V end lost 5 bases, the J end lost 2 bases, and 9 bases lay between the germline ends. In germline, CDR1 is MNHEY, CDR2 SMNVEV (reference sequence).

The chain combines TRBV27 with TRBJ2-5; D gene ambiguous. The J call is uncertain, as TRBJ2-7 better fits the DNA end. Germline V gene lookup returns CDR1 MNHEY and CDR2 SMNVEV (reference sequence). The CDR3 spans 13 residues. The CDR3 nucleotides are TGTGCCAGCAGTTTTCAAGGATTCTACGAGCAGTACTTC. Encoded protein: CASSFQGFYEQYF.

This clonotype was found a few times. The genes are TRBV30 and TRBJ1-1; D remains ambiguous. The CDR3 is 13 amino acids. V was cut by 0 bases and J by 1 base, with 6 bases left in between. The germline V gene has CDR1 GTSNPN and CDR2 SVGIG (reference sequence). The CDR3 protein is CAWSVRENTEAFF. CDR3 coding DNA: TGTGCCTGGAGTGTACGGGAGAACACTGAAGCTTTCTTT.

This clonotype was counted a few times. J is TRBJ1-5 and V is TRBV7-2, with D perhaps matching TRBD1 (6 bases). The germline CDR1 and CDR2 sequences are SGHTA and FQGNSA. The CDR3 runs 15 residues. Trimming removed 3 bases at V and 0 bases at J, with 9 bases between. CDR3 nucleotide sequence: TGTGCCAGCAGCTTGGGACACAATAGCAATCAGCCCCAGCATTTT. Protein: CASSLGHNSNQPQHF.

The chain has TRBV12-3 or TRBV12-4 and TRBJ1-1, with 11 bases matching TRBD1. Trimming took 6 bases from V and 7 from J; bases not matched to a gene: 7. The CDR3 loop spans 14 amino acids. CDR3 residues: CASRAGQGVLEAFF. The CDR3 DNA is TGTGCCAGCAGAGCGGGACAGGGGGTCCTTGAAGCTTTCTTT.

This rearrangement joins TRBV24-1 to TRBJ2-6; D is uncertain. V lost 7 bases and J 0 bases, leaving 6 bases between the germline ends. Germline V CDR1 and CDR2: KGHDR, SFDVKD. The CDR3 loop spans 14 amino acids. The DNA of the CDR3 is TGTGCCACCAGAGATACCTCTGGGGCCAACGTCCTGACTTTC. This sequence encodes CATRDTSGANVLTF.

This clonotype has just a few counts. The chain carries TRBV20-1 and TRBJ2-3; TRBD1 or TRBD2 may be the D gene (6 bases each). Trimming removed 0 bases at V and 2 bases at J, with 12 bases between. Germline lookup yields CDR1 DFQATT and CDR2 SNEGSKA (reference sequence). The CDR3 runs to 15 residues. DNA of the CDR3: TGCAGTGCTAGAGATTTCGGGGGACACACAGATACGCAGTATTTT. Translation gives CSARDFGGHTDTQYF.

The gene calls are TRBV7-9 and TRBJ1-1; 8 nucleotides match TRBD1. The junction had 9 bases not matched to a gene; V was cut back by 4 bases and J by 5 bases. The CDR3 consists of 15 residues. Germline-derived CDR1 and CDR2 are SEHNR and FQNEAQ (reference sequence). CDR3 sequence reads: CASSSQGQGITEAFF. The CDR3 nucleotides read TGTGCCAGCAGCTCACAAGGACAGGGTATAACTGAAGCTTTCTTT. The complete variable domain, with remaining parts taken from reference TRBV7-9 and TRBJ1-1, reads DTGVSQNPRHKITKRGQNVTFRCDPISEHNRLYWYRQTLGQGPEFLTYFQNEAQLEKSRLLSDRFSAERPKGSFSTLEIQRTEQGDSAMYLCASSSQGQGITEAFFGQGTRLTVV.

This chain connects TRBV7-2 to TRBJ1-1; a weak D match, TRBD1 (5 bases). Germline V gene data show CDR1 as SGHTA and CDR2 as FQGNSA. The CDR3 is made up of 14 amino acids. The V end was cut by 5 bases, the J end by 5 bases, with 15 bases between. The DNA of the CDR3 is TGTGCCAGCAGCCCGGGCTCTTGGGGGACTGAAGCTTTCTTT. This codes for CASSPGSWGTEAFF.

The V call is TRBV7-6, the J call TRBJ1-5, with 9 positions matching TRBD1. With 4 bases clipped from V and 4 bases from J, the junction kept 11 bases outside the gene matches. Germline loops: CDR1 SGHVS, CDR2 FNYEAQ. The CDR3 is made up of 17 amino acids. The CDR3 spells CASSWDRASGINQPQHF. The CDR3 bases are TGTGCCAGCAGCTGGGACAGGGCTAGCGGGATAAATCAGCCCCAGCATTTT.

The rearrangement joins TRBV7-2 to TRBJ2-3; D gene uncertain. V lost 2 bases and J 2 bases, leaving 8 bases between the germline ends. CDR1 is SGHTA and CDR2 is FQGNSA in the germline V gene. The CDR3 totals 14 residues. CDR3 sequence (DNA): TGTGCCAGCAGCTTAAGACTTCTCACAGATACGCAGTATTTT. Protein sequence: CASSLRLLTDTQYF.